This TCR beta chain was captured in a study of T cell changes during pregnancy in multiple sclerosis. This CDR3 is 14 amino acids long. V trimming: 5 bases; J trimming: 5 bases; junction bases outside the gene matches: 6. Germline V gives CDR1 SGHAT, CDR2 FQNNGV. Sequencing used immunoSEQ multiplex PCR; TCRdb keeps in-frame clones, though not all of them. The top ten clones hold just under 2% of a sample with 65,000 to 90,000 clones, about nine tenths of them seen once. V is TRBV11-2 and J is TRBJ2-5; 9 nucleotides align to TRBD1. The sequence was obtained from a female donor with multiple sclerosis, enrolled in a pregnancy study. This specimen consisted of peripheral blood, obtained in the second trimester of pregnancy. The CDR3 loop reads CASSRGQGMETQYF. The CDR3 coding sequence is TGTGCCAGCAGCCGGGGACAGGGTATGGAGACCCAGTACTTC.